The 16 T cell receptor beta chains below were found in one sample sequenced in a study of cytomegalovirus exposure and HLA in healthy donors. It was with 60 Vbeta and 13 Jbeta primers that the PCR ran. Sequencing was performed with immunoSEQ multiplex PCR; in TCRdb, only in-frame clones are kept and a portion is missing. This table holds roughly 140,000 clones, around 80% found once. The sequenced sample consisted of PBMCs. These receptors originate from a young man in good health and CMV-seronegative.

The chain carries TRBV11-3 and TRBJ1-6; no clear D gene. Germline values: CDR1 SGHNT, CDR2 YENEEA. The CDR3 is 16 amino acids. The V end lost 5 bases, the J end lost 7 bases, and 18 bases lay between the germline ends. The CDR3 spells CASSESYLGGNSPLHF. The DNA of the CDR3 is TGTGCCAGCAGCGAATCTTACCTGGGAGGGAATTCACCCCTCCACTTT.

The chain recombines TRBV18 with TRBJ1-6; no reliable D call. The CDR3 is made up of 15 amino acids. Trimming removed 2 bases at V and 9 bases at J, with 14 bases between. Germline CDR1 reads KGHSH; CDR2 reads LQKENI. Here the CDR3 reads CASSPGPGSGSPLHF. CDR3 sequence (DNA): TGTGCCAGCTCACCAGGTCCGGGATCGGGTTCACCCCTCCACTTT.

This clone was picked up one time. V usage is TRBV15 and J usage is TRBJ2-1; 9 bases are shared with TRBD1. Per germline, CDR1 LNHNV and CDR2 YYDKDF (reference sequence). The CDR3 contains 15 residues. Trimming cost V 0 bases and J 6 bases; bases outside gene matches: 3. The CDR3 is CATSRDLGQGNEQFF. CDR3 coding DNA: TGTGCCACCAGCAGAGATCTGGGACAGGGCAATGAGCAGTTCTTC.

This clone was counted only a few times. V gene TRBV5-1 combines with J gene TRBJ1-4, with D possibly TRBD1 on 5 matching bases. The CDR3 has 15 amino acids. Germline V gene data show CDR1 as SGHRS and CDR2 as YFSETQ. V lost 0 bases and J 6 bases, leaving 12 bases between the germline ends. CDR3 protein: CASSLGAGADEKLFF. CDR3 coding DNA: TGCGCCAGCAGCTTGGGAGCTGGGGCGGATGAAAAACTGTTTTTT. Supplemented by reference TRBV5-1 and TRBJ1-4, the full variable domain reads KAGVTQTPRYLIKTRGQQVTLSCSPISGHRSVSWYQQTPGQGLQFLFEYFSETQRNKGNFPGRFSGRQFSNSRSEMNVSTLELGDSALYLCASSLGAGADEKLFFGSGTQLSVL.

CDR3 loop: CASSLRGLGQNTEAFF. In nucleotides, the CDR3 is TGTGCCAGCAGCTTGCGGGGATTAGGGCAAAACACTGAAGCTTTCTTT. The V and J genes are TRBV5-4 and TRBJ1-1; no clear D gene. Germline lookup yields CDR1 SGHNT and CDR2 YYREEE (reference sequence). V gave up 1 base and J gave up 2 bases, with 15 bases separating them. The CDR3 is 16 amino acids.

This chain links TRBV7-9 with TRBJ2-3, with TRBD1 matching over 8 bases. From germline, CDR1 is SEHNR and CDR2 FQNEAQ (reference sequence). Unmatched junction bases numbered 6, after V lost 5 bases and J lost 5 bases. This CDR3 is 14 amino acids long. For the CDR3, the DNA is TGTGCCAGCAGCCCGCTGACAGGGGAAGATACGCAGTATTTT. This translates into CASSPLTGEDTQYF.

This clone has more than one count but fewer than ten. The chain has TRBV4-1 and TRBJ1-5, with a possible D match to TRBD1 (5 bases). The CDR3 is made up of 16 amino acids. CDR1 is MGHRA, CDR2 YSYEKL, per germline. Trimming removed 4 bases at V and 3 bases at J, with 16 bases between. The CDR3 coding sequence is TGCGCCAGCAGCCGGGGGGAGGGTGTCTACAATCAGCCCCAGCATTTT. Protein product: CASSRGEGVYNQPQHF.

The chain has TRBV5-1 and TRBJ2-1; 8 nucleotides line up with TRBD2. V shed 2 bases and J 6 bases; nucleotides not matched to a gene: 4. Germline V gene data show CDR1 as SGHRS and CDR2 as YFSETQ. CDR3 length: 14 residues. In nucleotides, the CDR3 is TGCGCCAGCAGCTTTAGCGGGGTTGTCAATGAGCAGTTCTTC. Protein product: CASSFSGVVNEQFF.

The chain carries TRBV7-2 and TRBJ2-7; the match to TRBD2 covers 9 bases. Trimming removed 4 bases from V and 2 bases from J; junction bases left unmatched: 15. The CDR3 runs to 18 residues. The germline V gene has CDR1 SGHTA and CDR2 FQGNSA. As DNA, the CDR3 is TGTGCCAGCAGCTACCAGGAGTGGGGTGGCGGGAGGGCCTACGAGCAGTACTTC. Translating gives CASSYQEWGGGRAYEQYF.

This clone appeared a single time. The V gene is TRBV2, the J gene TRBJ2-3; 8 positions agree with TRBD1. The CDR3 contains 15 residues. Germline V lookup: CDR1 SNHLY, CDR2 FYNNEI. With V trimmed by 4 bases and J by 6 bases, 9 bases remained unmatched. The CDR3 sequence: CASSGPLQGADTQYF. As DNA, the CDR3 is TGTGCCAGCAGTGGGCCTCTCCAGGGGGCGGATACGCAGTATTTT.

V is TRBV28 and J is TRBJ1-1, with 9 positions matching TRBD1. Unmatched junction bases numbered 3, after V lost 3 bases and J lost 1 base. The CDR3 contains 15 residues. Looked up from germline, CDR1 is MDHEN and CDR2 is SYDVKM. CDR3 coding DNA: TGTGCCAGCAGTTTCCTGGACAGGGGGAACACTGAAGCTTTCTTT. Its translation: CASSFLDRGNTEAFF.

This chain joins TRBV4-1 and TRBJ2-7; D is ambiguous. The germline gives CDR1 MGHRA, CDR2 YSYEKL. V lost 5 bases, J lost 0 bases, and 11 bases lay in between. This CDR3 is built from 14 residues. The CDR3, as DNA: TGCGCCAGCAGCTCAGCATACAGCTCCTACGAGCAGTACTTC. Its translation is CASSSAYSSYEQYF.

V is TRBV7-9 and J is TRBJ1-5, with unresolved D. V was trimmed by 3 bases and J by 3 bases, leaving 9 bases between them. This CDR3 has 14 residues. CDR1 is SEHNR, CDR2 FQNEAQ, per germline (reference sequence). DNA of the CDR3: TGTGCCAGCAGCTTTCGAGGCAACAATCAGCCCCAGCATTTT. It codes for CASSFRGNNQPQHF.

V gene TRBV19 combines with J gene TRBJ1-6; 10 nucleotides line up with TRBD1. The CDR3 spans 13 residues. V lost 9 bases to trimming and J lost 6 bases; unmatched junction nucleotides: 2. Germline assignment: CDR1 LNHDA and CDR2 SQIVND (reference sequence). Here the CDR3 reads CASGQGGNSPLHF. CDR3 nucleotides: TGTGCCAGCGGACAGGGGGGTAATTCACCCCTCCACTTT.

CDR3 DNA: TGTGCCAGCAGTGAACAAGTCCCCGGGGAGCTGTTTTTT. It encodes CASSEQVPGELFF. The J gene is TRBJ2-2, the V gene TRBV6-4; D unclear. The V gene lost 3 bases and the J gene lost 6 bases, with 8 bases spanning the gap. From germline, CDR1 is MRHNA and CDR2 SNTAGT. The CDR3 has 13 residues.

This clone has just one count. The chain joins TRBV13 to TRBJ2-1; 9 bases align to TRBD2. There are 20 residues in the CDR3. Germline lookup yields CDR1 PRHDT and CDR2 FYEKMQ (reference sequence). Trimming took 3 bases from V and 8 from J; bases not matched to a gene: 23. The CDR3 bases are TGTGCCAGCAGCTTGTATTCGGGTGGGGTAGCGGGAGAATCGTTCGATGAGCAGTTCTTC. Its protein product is CASSLYSGGVAGESFDEQFF.